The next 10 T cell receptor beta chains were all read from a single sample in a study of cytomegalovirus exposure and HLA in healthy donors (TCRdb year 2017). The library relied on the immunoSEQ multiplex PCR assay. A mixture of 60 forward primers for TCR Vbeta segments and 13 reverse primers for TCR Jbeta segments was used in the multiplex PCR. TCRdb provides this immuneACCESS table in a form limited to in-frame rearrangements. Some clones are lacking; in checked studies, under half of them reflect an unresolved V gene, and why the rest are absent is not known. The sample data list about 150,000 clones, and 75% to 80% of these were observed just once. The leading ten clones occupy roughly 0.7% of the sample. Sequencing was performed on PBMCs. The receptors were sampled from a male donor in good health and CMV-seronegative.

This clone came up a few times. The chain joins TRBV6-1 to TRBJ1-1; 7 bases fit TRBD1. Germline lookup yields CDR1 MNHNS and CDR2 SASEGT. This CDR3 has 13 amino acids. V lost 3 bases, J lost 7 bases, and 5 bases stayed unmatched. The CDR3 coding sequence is TGTGCCAGCAGTGAGAGGGGGCAAGGTGAAGCTTTCTTT. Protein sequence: CASSERGQGEAFF.

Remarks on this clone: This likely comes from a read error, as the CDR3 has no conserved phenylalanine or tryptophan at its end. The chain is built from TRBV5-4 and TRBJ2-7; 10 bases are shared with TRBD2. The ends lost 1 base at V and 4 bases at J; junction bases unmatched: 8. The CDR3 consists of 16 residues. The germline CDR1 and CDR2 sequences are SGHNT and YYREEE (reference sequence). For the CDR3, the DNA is TGTGCCAGCAGCTTGCCGGGACTAGCGTCAAATTACGAGCAGTACCTC. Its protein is CASSLPGLASNYEQYL.

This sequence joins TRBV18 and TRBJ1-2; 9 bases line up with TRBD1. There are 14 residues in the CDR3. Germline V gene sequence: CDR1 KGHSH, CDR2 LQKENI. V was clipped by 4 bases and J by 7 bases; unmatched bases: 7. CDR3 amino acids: CASSQGQGVGGYTF. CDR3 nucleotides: TGTGCCAGCTCACAGGGACAGGGCGTCGGTGGCTACACCTTC.

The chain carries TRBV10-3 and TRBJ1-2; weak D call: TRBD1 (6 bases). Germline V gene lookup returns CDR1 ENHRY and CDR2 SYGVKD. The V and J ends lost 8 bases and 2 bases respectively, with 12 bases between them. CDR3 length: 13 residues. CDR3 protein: CAISAGENYGYTF. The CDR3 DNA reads TGTGCCATCTCGGCAGGGGAAAACTATGGCTACACCTTC.

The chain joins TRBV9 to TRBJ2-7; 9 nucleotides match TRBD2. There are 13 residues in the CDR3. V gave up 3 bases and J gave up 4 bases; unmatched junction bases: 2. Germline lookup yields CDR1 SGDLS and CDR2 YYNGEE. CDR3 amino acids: CASSERGEYEQYF. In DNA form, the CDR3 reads TGTGCCAGCAGCGAGCGGGGGGAATACGAGCAGTACTTC.

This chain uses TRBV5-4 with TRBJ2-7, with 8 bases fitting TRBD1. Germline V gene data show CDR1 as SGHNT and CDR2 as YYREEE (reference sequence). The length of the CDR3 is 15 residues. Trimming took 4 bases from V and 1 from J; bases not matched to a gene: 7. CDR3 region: CASSTGTGPSYEQYF. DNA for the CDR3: TGTGCCAGCAGCACCGGGACAGGACCTTCCTACGAGCAGTACTTC.

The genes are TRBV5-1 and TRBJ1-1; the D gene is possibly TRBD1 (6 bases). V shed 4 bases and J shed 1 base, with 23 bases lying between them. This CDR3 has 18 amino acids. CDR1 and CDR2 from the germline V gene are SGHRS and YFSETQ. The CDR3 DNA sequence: TGCGCCAGCAGCCCCCGGGCAGGGGATGTATTACGGAACACTGAAGCTTTCTTT. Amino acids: CASSPRAGDVLRNTEAFF.

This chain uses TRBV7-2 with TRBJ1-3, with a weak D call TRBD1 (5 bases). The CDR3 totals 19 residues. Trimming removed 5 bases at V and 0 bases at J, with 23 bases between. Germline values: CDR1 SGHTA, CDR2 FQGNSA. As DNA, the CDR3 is TGTGCCAGCAGCCCCATAGTTCCGGTCAGGGCTCACTCTGGAAACACCATATATTTT. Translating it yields CASSPIVPVRAHSGNTIYF.

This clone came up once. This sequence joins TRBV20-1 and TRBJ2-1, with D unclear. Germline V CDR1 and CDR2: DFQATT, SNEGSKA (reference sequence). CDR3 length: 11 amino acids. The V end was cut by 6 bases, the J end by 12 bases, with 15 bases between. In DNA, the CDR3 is TGCAGTGCAGAACAGTCCCTGGCGCAGTTCTTC. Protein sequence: CSAEQSLAQFF.

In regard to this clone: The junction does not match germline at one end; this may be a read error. This chain's CDR3 is CSSSTPSGGNYGYTF. In nucleotides, the CDR3 is TGTTCCAGCAGCACGCCCTCAGGGGGCAACTATGGCTACACCTTC. The chain employs TRBV7-9 and TRBJ1-2; TRBD1 agrees at 8 bases. Germline V gene data show CDR1 as SEHNR and CDR2 as FQNEAQ (reference sequence). The CDR3 totals 15 residues.